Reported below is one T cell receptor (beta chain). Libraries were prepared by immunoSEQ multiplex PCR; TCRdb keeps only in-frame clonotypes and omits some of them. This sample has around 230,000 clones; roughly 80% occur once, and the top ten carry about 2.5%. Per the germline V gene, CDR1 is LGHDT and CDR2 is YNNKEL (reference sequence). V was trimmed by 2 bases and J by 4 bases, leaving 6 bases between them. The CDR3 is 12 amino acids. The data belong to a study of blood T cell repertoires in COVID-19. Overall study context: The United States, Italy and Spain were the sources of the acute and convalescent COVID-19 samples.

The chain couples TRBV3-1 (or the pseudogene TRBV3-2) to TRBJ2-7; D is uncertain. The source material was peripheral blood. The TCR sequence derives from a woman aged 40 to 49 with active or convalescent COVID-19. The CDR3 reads CASSQRRYEQYF. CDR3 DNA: TGTGCCAGCAGCCAAAGGCGGTACGAGCAGTACTTC.